The present TCR beta chain was sequenced within a study of cytomegalovirus exposure and HLA in healthy donors. Regarding the study as a whole: Most observed TCR sequences were rare, whereas some public TCRs were detected in many donors. Clonal expansion, a later analysis showed, was greater in HLA-associated TCR beta chains than in equally common others. Cytomegalovirus association was listed for 150 to 200 TCR beta chains. Productive status was seen about 87% or about 30% of the time for most TCR beta V segments in an earlier analysis.

Trimming removed 0 bases at V and 3 bases at J, with 6 bases between. The length of the CDR3 is 13 residues. Per the germline V gene, CDR1 is SGHRS and CDR2 is YFSETQ. For this clone: Its specificity is not known.

PCR employed 60 Vbeta and 13 Jbeta primers. Produced via immunoSEQ multiplex PCR; TCRdb's table is partial and in-frame only. The sample has under 200,000 clones. Sequencing input: PBMCs. This TCR was sampled from a woman aged 18-35 years in good health and CMV-seropositive. The rearrangement links TRBV5-1 to TRBJ1-1, with D tentatively TRBD1 (6 bases). Here the CDR3 DNA reads TGCGCCAGCAGCTTGGACAGGGACACTGAAGCTTTCTTT. Translated: CASSLDRDTEAFF.